Shown below are 21 T cell receptor beta chains from a single sample sequenced in a study of blood T cells in healthy people across ages. PCR was performed a second time for about 7 to 11 cycles using a sample-barcoded 5' primer and a J-beta primer mix. TCRdb itself ran the 5' RACE reads through MiXCR, one entry per CDR3 protein. The sample includes about 1.4 million distinct CDR3 sequences, approximately 63% of them seen just once. Sequenced: blood. The receptors here all came from a man between 18 and 29 years old in good health.

The CDR3 nucleotides are TGTGCCAGCAGGACGTCCGGCGTGTCCTACGAGCAGTACTTC. Protein product: CASRTSGVSYEQYF. V gene TRBV2 combines with J gene TRBJ2-7; the D is unclear. V lost 6 bases and J 1 base, leaving 13 bases between the germline ends. Per germline, CDR1 SNHLY and CDR2 FYNNEI. The CDR3 length is 14 residues.

The chain carries TRBV6-2 or TRBV6-3 and TRBJ2-7, with D unclear. Trimming pared 2 bases from V and 2 bases from J, leaving 10 bases between. This CDR3 is 14 amino acids long. Looked up from germline, CDR1 is MNHEY and CDR2 is SVGEGT. CDR3 sequence reads: CASSYVPVAYEQYF. DNA of the CDR3: TGTGCCAGCAGTTACGTCCCGGTGGCCTACGAGCAGTACTTC.

This clonotype came up a few times. The rearrangement links TRBV21-1 to TRBJ2-3; the table calls TRBD1, which could not be checked here. TRBV21-1 is given as a pseudogene. CDR3 size: 16 residues. CDR3 nucleotide sequence: TGTGCCAGGATCCGATGGACCGAGAAAGCAGATACAGGGGAGTATTTT. Its translation is CARIRWTEKADTGEYF.

The rearrangement uses TRBV20-1 and TRBJ2-1; 13 bases align to TRBD2. The CDR3 runs 17 residues. The V gene's germline CDR1 is DFQATT and CDR2 SNEGSKA (reference sequence). J lost 7 bases, V lost 4 bases, and 13 bases had no gene match. CDR3 bases: TGCAGTGCTATTCTACTAGCGGGAGGGCCCGGTCAGAATGAGCAGTTCTTC. It yields the protein CSAILLAGGPGQNEQFF.

The V call is TRBV3-1, the J call TRBJ1-6, with a tentative D call TRBD1 (6 bases). The CDR3 has 16 residues. V was shortened by 0 bases and J by 6 bases, with 12 bases between the two germline ends. In germline, CDR1 is LGHDT, CDR2 YNNKEL (reference sequence). CDR3 region: CASSQDPGGPNSPLHF. The DNA for the CDR3 is TGTGCCAGCAGCCAAGATCCCGGGGGGCCTAATTCACCCCTCCACTTT.

The chain carries TRBV14 and TRBJ2-1; TRBD2 matches at 11 bases. CDR1 SGHDN and CDR2 FVKESK come from the germline V gene. There are 16 residues in the CDR3. V was clipped by 2 bases and J by 13 bases; unmatched bases: 13. CDR3 sequence: CASSQLRLAGNFPQFF. CDR3 in DNA: TGTGCCAGCAGCCAACTAAGACTAGCGGGAAACTTCCCCCAGTTCTTC.

The table lists this clonotype with a few counts. This chain links TRBV6-5 with TRBJ2-1; a possible D gene is TRBD1 (6 bases). CDR1 is MNHEY, CDR2 SVGAGI, per germline. CDR3 size: 14 residues. The V end was cut by 4 bases, the J end by 6 bases, with 13 bases between. CDR3: CASSSVGGRNEQFF. CDR3 coding DNA: TGTGCCAGCAGTTCCGTTGGGGGCCGCAATGAGCAGTTCTTC.

In this sample, this clonotype turned up a few times. This rearrangement joins TRBV29-1 to TRBJ1-1; no clear D gene. Germline loops: CDR1 SQVTM, CDR2 ANQGSEA. The CDR3 loop spans 14 amino acids. The ends were cut back, 4 bases at V and 4 bases at J, with 16 bases in the middle. CDR3 loop: CSVGVGEVSTEAFF. The CDR3 DNA follows: TGCAGCGTTGGCGTTGGGGAGGTCAGCACTGAAGCTTTCTTT.

This rearrangement joins TRBV29-1 to TRBJ1-3; weak D call: TRBD1 (5 bases). CDR3 length: 13 residues. Germline-derived CDR1 and CDR2 are SQVTM and ANQGSEA. Trimming removed 7 bases at V and 0 bases at J, with 10 bases between. The CDR3 protein is CSARGDSGNTIYF. The CDR3 nucleotides read TGCAGCGCGCGAGGGGACTCTGGAAACACCATATATTTT.

The J gene is TRBJ2-7, the V gene TRBV7-8, with a tentative D call TRBD1 (6 bases). The CDR3 length is 14 residues. CDR1 is SGHVS and CDR2 is FQNEAQ in the germline V gene. Trimming pared 7 bases from V and 0 bases from J, leaving 13 bases between. CDR3 nucleotide sequence: TGTGCCAGCACCCACCGGGACACCTCCTACGAGCAGTACTTC. Translating gives CASTHRDTSYEQYF.

J is TRBJ2-1 and V is TRBV2; tentative D call: TRBD2 (7 bases). Trimming removed 2 bases from V and 5 bases from J, with 13 bases in between. Germline lookup yields CDR1 SNHLY and CDR2 FYNNEI. CDR3 length: 15 amino acids. The CDR3, as DNA: TGTGCCAGCAGTGAACCGGGGGGCCCTCACAATGAGCAGTTCTTC. It specifies CASSEPGGPHNEQFF.

J is TRBJ2-3 and V is TRBV2; D gene unclear. The CDR3 is 14 residues long. Germline CDR1 and CDR2: SNHLY and FYNNEI. V was cut by 2 bases and J by 2 bases, with 8 bases left in between. The CDR3 loop reads CASSELLLTDTQYF. The DNA of the CDR3 is TGTGCCAGCAGTGAACTACTCCTCACAGATACGCAGTATTTT.

The rearrangement links TRBV7-9 to TRBJ2-5; D is uncertain. Germline CDR1 SEHNR, CDR2 FQNEAQ (reference sequence). This CDR3 has 11 amino acids. V shed 6 bases and J shed 11 bases, with 13 bases lying between them. CDR3 coding DNA: TGTGCCAGCAGACCGAACGATGAGCAGTACTTC. It specifies CASRPNDEQYF.

CDR3 protein: CASSPGESGILGELFF. The CDR3 bases are TGTGCCAGCAGTCCCGGGGAGAGCGGTATCCTCGGGGAGCTGTTTTTT. V is TRBV2 and J is TRBJ2-2; D may be TRBD2 (5 bases). Germline values: CDR1 SNHLY, CDR2 FYNNEI. V lost 5 bases and J lost 7, with 20 bases in between. The CDR3 is 16 residues long. Based on the CDR3 plus reference TRBV2 and TRBJ2-2, the full variable domain is EPEVTQTPSHQVTQMGQEVILRCVPISNHLYFYWYRQILGQKVEFLVSFYNNEISEKSEIFDDQFSVERPDGSNFTLKIRSTKLEDSAMYFCASSPGESGILGELFFGEGSRLTVL.

V is TRBV4-1 and J is TRBJ1-1, with D possibly being TRBD1 (5 bases). This CDR3 is 14 amino acids long. With 1 base removed from V and 3 bases from J, the gap between germline ends came to 9 bases. From germline, CDR1 is MGHRA and CDR2 YSYEKL. The CDR3 protein is CASSQAGSDTEAFF. Here the CDR3 DNA reads TGCGCCAGCAGCCAAGCAGGGAGCGACACTGAAGCTTTCTTT.

V usage is TRBV24-1 and J usage is TRBJ2-4; 8 bases fit TRBD1. The CDR3 totals 17 residues. J was trimmed by 1 base and V by 5 bases; bases with no gene match: 9. Per the germline V gene, CDR1 is KGHDR and CDR2 is SFDVKD. CDR3: CATSVDRDALAKNIQYF. DNA for the CDR3: TGTGCCACCAGTGTGGACAGGGACGCTCTGGCCAAAAACATTCAGTACTTC.

Only a few counts were recorded for this clonotype. V and J are TRBV10-3 and TRBJ2-5, with D possibly matching TRBD2 (6 bases). CDR3 size: 12 residues. V dropped 6 bases and J dropped 2 bases, with 7 bases sitting between them. The germline CDR1 and CDR2 sequences are ENHRY and SYGVKD. DNA of the CDR3: TGTGCCATCAGCGGACTACAAGAGACCCAGTACTTC. Protein sequence: CAISGLQETQYF.

This clonotype was recorded a few times. A read error may be the cause here, since a much bigger clone is one base away. The genes are TRBV6-1 and TRBJ2-5; TRBD2 might be the D (6 bases). The CDR3 loop spans 15 amino acids. The V gene lost 2 bases and the J gene lost 11 bases, with 21 bases spanning the gap. Germline values: CDR1 MNHNS, CDR2 SASEGT. For the CDR3, the DNA is TGTGCCAGCAGTGAAATTGCCGGGGACTTGGGTGAACAGTACTTC. Translation: CASSEIAGDLGEQYF.

DNA for the CDR3: TGTGCCAGCAGCGGGACAGGGGCAGCGAACACCGGGGAGCTGTTTTTT. Its translation: CASSGTGAANTGELFF. V gene TRBV9 combines with J gene TRBJ2-2, with 9 bases aligning to TRBD1. Germline V lookup: CDR1 SGDLS, CDR2 YYNGEE. The length of the CDR3 is 16 residues. Trimming at V came to 3 bases and at J to 0 bases, leaving 3 bases not matched to a gene.

The V call is TRBV14, the J call TRBJ2-5, with 14 positions matching TRBD2. The DNA end favors TRBJ2-7, so the J call may be wrong. This CDR3 is 16 amino acids long. Germline V CDR1 and CDR2: SGHDN, FVKESK. The CDR3 nucleotides are TGTGCCAGCAGCCATATGGTGGGACTAGCGGGAGACGAGCAGTACTTC. Residues: CASSHMVGLAGDEQYF.

This sequence joins TRBV24-1 and TRBJ2-5; D possibly corresponds to TRBD2 (6 bases). The CDR3 consists of 18 residues. Germline V gene lookup returns CDR1 KGHDR and CDR2 SFDVKD. Trimming removed 6 bases from V and 3 bases from J, with 25 bases in between. DNA for the CDR3: TGTGCCACCAGTTTTCTTGGCGGAGCCCCCTCGGGGGAAGAGACCCAGTACTTC. Translating it yields CATSFLGGAPSGEETQYF.